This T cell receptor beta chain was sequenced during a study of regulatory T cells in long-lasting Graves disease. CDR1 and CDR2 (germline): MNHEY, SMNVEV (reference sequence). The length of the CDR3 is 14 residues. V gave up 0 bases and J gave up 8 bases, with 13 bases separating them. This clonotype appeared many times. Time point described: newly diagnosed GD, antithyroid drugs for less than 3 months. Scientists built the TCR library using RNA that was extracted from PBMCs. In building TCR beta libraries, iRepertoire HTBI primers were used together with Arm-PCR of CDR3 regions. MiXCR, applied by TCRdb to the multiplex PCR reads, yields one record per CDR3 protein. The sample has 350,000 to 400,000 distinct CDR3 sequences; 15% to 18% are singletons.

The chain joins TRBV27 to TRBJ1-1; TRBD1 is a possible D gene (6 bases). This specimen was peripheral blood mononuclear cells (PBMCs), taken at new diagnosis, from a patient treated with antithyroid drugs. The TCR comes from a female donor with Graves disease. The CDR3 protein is CASSLSGGAAEAFF. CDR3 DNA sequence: TGTGCCAGCAGTTTATCGGGGGGCGCAGCCGAAGCTTTCTTT.